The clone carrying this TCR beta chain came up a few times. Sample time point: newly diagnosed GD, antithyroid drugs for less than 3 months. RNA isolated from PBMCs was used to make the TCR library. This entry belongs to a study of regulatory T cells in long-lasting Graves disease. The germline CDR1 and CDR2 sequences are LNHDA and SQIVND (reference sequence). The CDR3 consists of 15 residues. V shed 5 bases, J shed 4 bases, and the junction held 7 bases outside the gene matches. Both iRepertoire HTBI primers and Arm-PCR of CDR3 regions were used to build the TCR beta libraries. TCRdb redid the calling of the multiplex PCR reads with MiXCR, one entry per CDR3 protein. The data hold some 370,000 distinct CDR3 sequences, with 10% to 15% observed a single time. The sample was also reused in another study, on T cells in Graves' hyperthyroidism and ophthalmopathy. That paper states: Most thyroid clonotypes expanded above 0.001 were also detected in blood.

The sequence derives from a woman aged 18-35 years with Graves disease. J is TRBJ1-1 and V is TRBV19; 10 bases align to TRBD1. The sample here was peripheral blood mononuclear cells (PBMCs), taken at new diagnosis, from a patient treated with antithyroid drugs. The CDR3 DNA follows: TGTGCCAGTAGTCGCGACAGGGGGCACGGCACTGAAGCTTTCTTT. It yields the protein CASSRDRGHGTEAFF.